This note documents a single T cell receptor (beta chain) sequence. Its antigen is not identified. The CDR3 consists of 19 residues. With V trimmed by 3 bases and J by 7 bases, 14 bases remained unmatched. The germline CDR1 and CDR2 sequences are SGHTA and FQGNSA. This sample is part of a study of cytomegalovirus exposure and HLA in healthy donors. Study summary: Samples from HLA-typed donors yielded around 79 million unique TCRs in an early data release.

Findings and limits, study-wide: A link between a missense DCLRE1C variant and TCR beta V- and J-gene trimming emerged from a later analysis. Cytomegalovirus status was reportedly diagnosed by the classifier with high sensitivity and specificity.

It was with 60 Vbeta and 13 Jbeta primers that the PCR ran. Assay: immunoSEQ multiplex PCR; the TCRdb copy retains only in-frame clones and omits some. The sample lists about 170,000 clones; about 85% were seen once. The rearrangement joins TRBV7-2 to TRBJ2-4; 14 nucleotides match TRBD2. The source material was PBMCs. The receptor comes from a man younger than 40 in good health and CMV-seropositive. Here the CDR3 DNA reads TGTGCCAGCAGCTTGGGGACTAGCGGGAGATTTTTTGTGGAGAACATTCAGTACTTC. It codes for CASSLGTSGRFFVENIQYF.